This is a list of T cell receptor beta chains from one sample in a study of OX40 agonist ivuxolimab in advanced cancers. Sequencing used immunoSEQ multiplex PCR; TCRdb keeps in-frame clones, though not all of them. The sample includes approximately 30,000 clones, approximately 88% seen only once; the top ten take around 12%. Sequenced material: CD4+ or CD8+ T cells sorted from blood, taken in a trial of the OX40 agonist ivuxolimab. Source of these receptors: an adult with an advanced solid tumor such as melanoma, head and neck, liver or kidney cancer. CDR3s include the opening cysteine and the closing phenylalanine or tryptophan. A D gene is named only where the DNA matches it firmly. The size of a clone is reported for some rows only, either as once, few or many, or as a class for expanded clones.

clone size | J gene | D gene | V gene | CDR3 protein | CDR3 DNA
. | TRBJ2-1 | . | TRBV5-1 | CASSSWPSDEQFF | TGCGCCAGCAGCTCTTGGCCGTCCGATGAGCAGTTCTTC
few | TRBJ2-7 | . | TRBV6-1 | CASSESEEQYF | TGTGCCAGCAGTGAATCTGAGGAGCAGTACTTC
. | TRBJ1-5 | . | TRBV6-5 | CASSSPGTNQPQHF | TGTGCCAGCAGTTCCCCGGGAACCAATCAGCCCCAGCATTTT
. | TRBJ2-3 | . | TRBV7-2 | CASSLGLGGTSTDTQYF | TGTGCCAGCAGCTTAGGCTTGGGCGGGACTAGCACAGATACGCAGTATTTT
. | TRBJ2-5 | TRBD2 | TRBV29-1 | CSVEPLTSGRLLGETQYF | TGCAGCGTTGAACCTCTGACTAGCGGGAGGCTCCTAGGGGAGACCCAGTACTTC
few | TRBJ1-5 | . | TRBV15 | CATSRDGGDYQPQHF | TGTGCCACCAGCAGAGATGGGGGAGATTATCAGCCCCAGCATTTT
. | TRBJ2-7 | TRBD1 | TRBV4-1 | CASSWTGTDEQYF | TGCGCCAGCAGTTGGACCGGGACAGACGAGCAGTACTTC
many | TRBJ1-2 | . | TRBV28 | CASSPLAAGGYTF | TGTGCCAGCAGTCCACTCGCCGCGGGAGGCTACACCTTC
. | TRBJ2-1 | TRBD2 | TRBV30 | CAWSVLASGFNNEQFF | TGTGCCTGGAGTGTATTGGCTAGCGGTTTCAACAATGAGCAGTTCTTC
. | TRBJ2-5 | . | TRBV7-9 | CASSLLTSHEETQYF | TGTGCCAGCAGCCTCCTAACTAGCCACGAAGAGACCCAGTACTTC
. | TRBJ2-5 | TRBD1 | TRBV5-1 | CASSPRLGTENQETQYF | TGCGCCAGCAGCCCCCGCCTAGGGACAGAAAACCAAGAGACCCAGTACTTC
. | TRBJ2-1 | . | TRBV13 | CASSHGWGGDMYNEQFF | TGTGCCAGCAGCCATGGATGGGGAGGGGACATGTACAATGAGCAGTTCTTC
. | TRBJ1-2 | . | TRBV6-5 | CASSYFLGADNGYTF | TGTGCCAGCAGTTATTTTCTGGGGGCGGATAATGGCTACACCTTC
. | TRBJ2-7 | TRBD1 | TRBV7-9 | CASSSYWTGSYEQYF | TGTGCCAGCAGCTCCTACTGGACAGGGTCCTACGAGCAGTACTTC
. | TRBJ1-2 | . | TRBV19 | CASSSSGVYGYTF | TGTGCCAGTAGTAGTTCGGGGGTCTATGGCTACACCTTC
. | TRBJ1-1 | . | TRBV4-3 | CASSQVFGVEGTEAFF | TGCGCCAGCAGCCAAGTTTTCGGGGTTGAGGGCACTGAAGCTTTCTTT
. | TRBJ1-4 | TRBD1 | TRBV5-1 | CASSSGQGDNEKLFF | TGCGCCAGCAGCAGTGGACAGGGGGATAATGAAAAACTGTTTTTT
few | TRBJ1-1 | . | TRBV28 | CASSSRVEAFF | TGTGCCAGCAGTTCTAGGGTTGAAGCTTTCTTT
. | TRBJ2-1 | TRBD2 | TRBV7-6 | CASSLTSGSINEQFF | TGTGCCAGCAGCTTAACTAGCGGGAGCATCAATGAGCAGTTCTTC
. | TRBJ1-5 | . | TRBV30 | CAWSVGPYQPQHF | TGTGCCTGGAGTGTGGGGCCTTATCAGCCCCAGCATTTT
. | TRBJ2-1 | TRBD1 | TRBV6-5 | CASNLGGAYNEQFF | TGTGCCAGCAACCTAGGGGGCGCGTACAATGAGCAGTTCTTC
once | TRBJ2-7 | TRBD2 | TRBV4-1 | CASSQTGTSSYEQYF | TGCGCCAGCAGCCAAACCGGGACTAGTAGCTACGAGCAGTACTTC
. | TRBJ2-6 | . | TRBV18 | CASSSGLRPGANVLTF | TGTGCCAGCTCGTCAGGACTTCGCCCTGGGGCCAACGTCCTGACTTTC
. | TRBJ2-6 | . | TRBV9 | CASSSAGANVLTF | TGTGCCAGCAGCTCCGCTGGGGCCAACGTCCTGACTTTC
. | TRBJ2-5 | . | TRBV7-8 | CASSTNRVETQYF | TGTGCCAGCAGCACCAACAGGGTAGAGACCCAGTACTTC
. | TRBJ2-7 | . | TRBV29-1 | CSVGPRNRYEQYF | TGCAGCGTTGGGCCCAGGAACCGTTACGAGCAGTACTTC
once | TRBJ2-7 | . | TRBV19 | CASSQSGVYEQYF | TGTGCCAGTAGCCAAAGCGGAGTCTACGAGCAGTACTTC
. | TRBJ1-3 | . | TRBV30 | CAWSGRLSSGNTIYF | TGTGCCTGGAGTGGACGGCTGTCCTCTGGAAACACCATATATTTT
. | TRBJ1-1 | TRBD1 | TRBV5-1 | CASSRTGGETEAFF | TGCGCCAGCAGCCGCACAGGGGGTGAAACTGAAGCTTTCTTT
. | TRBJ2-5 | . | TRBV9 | CASSAFSAETQYF | TGTGCCAGCAGCGCATTTTCAGCGGAGACCCAGTACTTC
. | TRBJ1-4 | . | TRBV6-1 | CASSGAGYDPLSNEKLFF | TGTGCCAGCAGTGGGGCGGGGTACGACCCTCTTTCTAATGAAAAACTGTTTTTT
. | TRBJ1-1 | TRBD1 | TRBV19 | CASNSRDRGNSGAFF | TGTGCCAGTAATTCGAGGGACAGGGGAAATTCGGGAGCTTTCTTT
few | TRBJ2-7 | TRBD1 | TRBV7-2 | CASSRTGELYEQYF | TGTGCCAGCAGCAGGACAGGGGAACTCTACGAGCAGTACTTC
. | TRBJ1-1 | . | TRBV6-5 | CASSYVGPTEAFF | TGTGCCAGCAGTTACGTAGGTCCCACTGAAGCTTTCTTT
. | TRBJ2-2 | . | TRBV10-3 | CAITRGDTGELFF | TGTGCCATCACAAGGGGGGACACCGGGGAGCTGTTTTTT
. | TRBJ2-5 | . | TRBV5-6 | CASSLGQFQETQYF | TGTGCCAGCAGCTTGGGACAGTTCCAAGAGACCCAGTACTTC
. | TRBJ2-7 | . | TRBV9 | CASSISSVAYEQYF | TGTGCCAGCAGCATATCTAGCGTCGCCTACGAGCAGTACTTC
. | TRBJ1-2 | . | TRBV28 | CASSSSTGNYGYTF | TGTGCCAGCAGTTCCAGCACGGGGAACTATGGCTACACCTTC
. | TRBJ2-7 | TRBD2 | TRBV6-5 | CASTRAGSSYEQYF | TGTGCCAGCACCAGAGCGGGAAGCTCCTACGAGCAGTACTTC
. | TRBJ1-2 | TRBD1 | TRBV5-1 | CASSSYRDRGDYGYTF | TGCGCCAGCAGCTCTTACCGGGACAGGGGGGACTATGGCTACACCTTC
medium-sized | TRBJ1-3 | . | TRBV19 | CASSIGPGPAESGNTIYF | TGTGCCAGTAGTATAGGTCCCGGGCCCGCCGAGTCTGGAAACACCATATATTTT